This TCR beta chain was sequenced for a study of T cell responses to AZD1222 COVID-19 vaccine (dated by TCRdb to 2020 to 2022). In terms of the full investigation: AZD1222 recipients whose second dose came at about 4 weeks and those whose second dose came at about 12 weeks were combined into one group, since spike-specific TCR depth and breadth did not differ between the two schedules. TCR sequencing was performed for about 240 trial participants, of whom about 200 were given two doses of AZD1222 and around 26 were given two doses of MenACWY control vaccine. Trial participants were enrolled by age into 18-55, 56-69 and 70-plus year subgroups, with approximately 150, 30 and 60 TCR-sequenced participants respectively.

The study at large found these results: The vaccine-associated CD4 TCRs covered the entire spike protein, and the dominant responses fell in regions 160-218 and 743-854. Because no day 14 peak-response samples were available, the repertoires could be characterized only after the peak T cell response. Reportedly, close to half of the unique spike-specific TCRs recognized epitopes lying outside the regions that are mutated in the B.1.351 and B.1.1.7 variants. Spike-specific TCR breadth and depth rose significantly after two AZD1222 doses compared with day 0 and with MenACWY recipients. The 56-69-year group was small, and its depth increase did not reach significance, likely because of low power. Only five to seven AZD1222 recipients were SARS-CoV-2 seropositive at baseline, limiting conclusions about previously exposed vaccinees. Participants were mostly white British and included more females than males, and it was suggested by the authors that clonal diversity may have been underestimated.

The time point label of this sample denotes: baseline before first vaccination. Samples from vaccinated people were obtained from the UK trials COV001 and COV002, which included a single-blind randomized controlled phase 2/3 trial of AZD1222 (ChAdOx1 nCoV-19) in healthy adults. Trial participant PBMC samples were collected at day 0 and day 28 after the second dose for TCRbeta chain sequencing. The CDR3 regions of human TCRbeta chains were analyzed by immunosequencing. Per the authors' processing: Repertoire TCRs were checked for matches against a reference library of SARS-CoV-2-specific TCRs that had been generated using the MIRA antigen-specificity platform. Breadth was defined as the fraction of unique TCRs that were SARS-CoV-2-associated, and depth was defined as the fraction of total T cells that were SARS-CoV-2-associated. Using the MIRA data, every spike-specific TCR was mapped to the spike region that the TCR reacted to and assigned to either a CD4 or a CD8 class. Log10-transformed breadth and depth values were compared by one-way ANOVA with Sidak's multiple comparisons tests. This is the immuneACCESS table as TCRdb keeps it, with only in-frame sequences that have V and J called. A part of the clones is gone; compared with another copy, unresolved V genes explain less than half, and the rest is unexplained. V, J and clone size are those of that table, while D and trimming were read from the DNA. The sample has fewer than 200,000 clones on record, approximately 92% of them singletons. Over 9.5% of the sample lies in the top ten.

As concerns this clone: The target of this receptor is not known. No clone much larger than this one lies a single base away; base qualities are absent.

Source: peripheral blood, taken on day 0 of AZD1222 vaccination. The receptor comes from an adult in good health.

The sequence in DNA is TGTGCCAGTAGTATCTCTAGCGGGAACTCCTACAATGAGCAGTTCTTC. It codes for CASSISSGNSYNEQFF. The rearranged segments are TRBV19 and TRBJ2-1; 9 central bases correspond to TRBD2. From cysteine to phenylalanine, the CDR3 is 16 amino acids long. The retained sequence is limited to the CDR3, 48 bases, with the frame set at the first base. V trim: 3 bases; J trim: 0 bases; unmatched bases: 3. The germline V gene (reference sequence) supplies CDR1 LNHDA and CDR2 SQIVND.